This is a list of T cell receptor beta chains from one sample in a study of T cells in Graves' hyperthyroidism and ophthalmopathy. Using its own MiXCR run on the multiplex PCR reads, TCRdb lists one record per CDR3 protein. Among around 34,000 distinct CDR3 sequences listed, 52% were seen once. The sequencing sample was made of blood. All receptors derive from a woman aged 40 to 50 with Graves' ophthalmopathy. CDR3s include the opening cysteine and the closing phenylalanine or tryptophan. The D gene is left open where the match is weak. Size values are once, few and many counts, or a class for expanded clones, and some rows have none.

j_call v_call d_call clone_size cdr3_nt cdr3_aa
TRBJ2-3 TRBV20-1 TRBD2 - TGCGGCCGAGCGGGAGGGCCAGGCAATGAGCAGTATTTT CGRAGGPGNEQYF
TRBJ2-5 TRBV4-3 TRBD2 many TGCGCCAGCAGCCAAGGGTCGGGGGAGGGCGAGACCCAGTACTTC CASSQGSGEGETQYF
TRBJ1-4 TRBV5-1 - - TGCGCCAGCAGAGGCAGCGTTGCAACTAATGAAAAACTGCTTTTC CASRGSVATNEKLLF
TRBJ2-7 TRBV2 - medium-sized TGTGCCAGCAGTGAGTCAATGAGCTCCTACGAGCAGTACTTC CASSESMSSYEQYF
TRBJ2-1 TRBV7-9 - - TGTGCCAGCAGCTTATGGGCAGGGGCCAATGAGCAGTTCTTC CASSLWAGANEQFF
TRBJ1-5 TRBV30 - - TGTGCCGGGAGTGTCAAGAAGACGGATAGCAATCAGCCCCAGCATTTT CAGSVKKTDSNQPQHF
TRBJ2-3 TRBV5-1 - - TGCGCCAGCAGCTTGGAGGGGAACAGAGGGCGTGAGCAGTATTTT CASSLEGNRGREQYF
TRBJ2-1 TRBV5-4 - many TGTGCCAGCAGGGATGGGGGGGGGGCTAAAAATGAGCAGTTCTTC CASRDGGGAKNEQFF
TRBJ1-2 TRBV3-1 TRBD1 many TGTGCCAGCAGCCCGAGCCGACAGGGTGGTGGCTACACCTTC CASSPSRQGGGYTF
TRBJ1-4 TRBV20-1 TRBD1 - TGCAGTGCTAGAGACCGGACAGGCCCTAATGAAAAACTGTTTTTT CSARDRTGPNEKLFF
TRBJ2-7 TRBV28 - many TGTGCCAGCCTCGGGACGGTTGGATACGAGCAGTACTTC CASLGTVGYEQYF
TRBJ1-4 TRBV4-1 - many TGCGCCACCCGTTTAGCAACTAATGAAAAACTGTTTTTT CATRLATNEKLFF
TRBJ1-2 TRBV7-2 - once TGTGCCAGCAGCCCCGAGGGGCAGGGCTACACCTTC CASSPEGQGYTF
TRBJ1-3 TRBV29-1 - medium-sized TGCAGCGTTTGGACAGCTGGAAACACCATATATTTT CSVWTAGNTIYF
TRBJ1-4 TRBV28 - - TGTGCCAGCAGTTTATGGGCAGGTGCTGAAAAACTGTTTTTT CASSLWAGAEKLFF
TRBJ1-2 TRBV2 - - TGTGCCAGCAGGGGACTAGGGACCGTTGACTATGGCTACACCTTC CASRGLGTVDYGYTF
TRBJ2-7 TRBV20-1 TRBD1 many TGCAGTGCTGTGAACCCGGGACAGGGTTTCCCCGACTACGAGCAGTACTTC CSAVNPGQGFPDYEQYF
TRBJ1-4 TRBV5-4 - - TGTGCCAGCAGCTACGACGCCATTGAACTGTTTTTT CASSYDAIELFF
TRBJ2-1 TRBV6-4 TRBD2 many TGTGCCAGCAGTGAAGTGCGGGGGGGACCCGAGCAGTTCTTC CASSEVRGGPEQFF
TRBJ1-1 TRBV7-9 - few TGTGCCAGCAGCTTGGTTGGGGGGGGGGGGACTGAAGCTTTCTTT CASSLVGGGGTEAFF
TRBJ2-7 TRBV29-1 - - TGCAGCGACAGCGAGCAGTACTTC CSDSEQYF
TRBJ2-2 TRBV5-4 - many TGTGCCAGCAGCAGCCGGGTCTCTAACACCGGGGAGCTGTTTTTT CASSSRVSNTGELFF
TRBJ2-1 TRBV2 TRBD2 - TGTGCCAGCAGTTTAGGACTAGCGGCTGCCAATGAGCAGTTCTTC CASSLGLAAANEQFF